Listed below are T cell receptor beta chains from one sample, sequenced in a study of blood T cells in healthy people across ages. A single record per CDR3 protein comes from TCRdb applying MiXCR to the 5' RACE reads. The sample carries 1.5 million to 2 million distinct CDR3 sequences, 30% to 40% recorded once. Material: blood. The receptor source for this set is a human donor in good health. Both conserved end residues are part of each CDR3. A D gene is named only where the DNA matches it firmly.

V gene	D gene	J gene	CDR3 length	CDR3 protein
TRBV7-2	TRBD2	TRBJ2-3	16	CASSSETSGGTDTQYF
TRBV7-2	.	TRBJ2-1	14	CASSLGLVTDEQFF
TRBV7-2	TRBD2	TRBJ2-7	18	CASSGRLAGGTSSYEQYF
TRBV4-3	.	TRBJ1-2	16	CASSQVNPGSGGGYTF
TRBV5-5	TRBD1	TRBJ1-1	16	CASSFLRTGMNTEAFF
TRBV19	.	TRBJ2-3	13	CATQGRPTDTQYF
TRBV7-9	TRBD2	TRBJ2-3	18	CASSRRRLAGGPEDTQYF
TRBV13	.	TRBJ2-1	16	CASSPRQGMAYNEQFF
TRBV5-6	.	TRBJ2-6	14	CASSKVSGANVRTF
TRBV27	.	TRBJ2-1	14	CASSPRETHNEQFF
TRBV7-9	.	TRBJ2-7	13	CASSSRASYEQYF
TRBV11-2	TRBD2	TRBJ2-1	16	CASTDILAGFYNEQFF
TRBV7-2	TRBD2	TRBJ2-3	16	CASSLASRGGTDTQYF
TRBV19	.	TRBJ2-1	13	CASSIVTRGEQFF
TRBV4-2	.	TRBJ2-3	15	CASSQDPQVTDTQYF
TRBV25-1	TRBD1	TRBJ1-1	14	CASKGTGGYTEAFF
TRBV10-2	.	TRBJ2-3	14	CASSVGRERGTQYF
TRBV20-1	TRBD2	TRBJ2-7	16	CSAPLVAGGSSYEQYF
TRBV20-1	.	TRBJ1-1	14	CSAMDRLLNTEAFF
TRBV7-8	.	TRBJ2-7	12	CASSSQGVEQYF
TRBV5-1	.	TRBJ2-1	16	CASSRTVHASYNERFF
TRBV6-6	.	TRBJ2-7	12	CASSYILNEQYF
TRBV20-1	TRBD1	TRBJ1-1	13	CSAVQGAVTEAFF
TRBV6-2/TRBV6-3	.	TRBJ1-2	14	CASSYEGAGYGYTF
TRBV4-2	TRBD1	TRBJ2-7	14	CAGSQGTENYEQYF
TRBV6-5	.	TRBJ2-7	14	CASSYGDATYEQYF
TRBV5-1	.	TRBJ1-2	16	CASSLRGAGERAGYTF
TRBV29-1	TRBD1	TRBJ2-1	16	CSVEEGTGGTCNEQFF
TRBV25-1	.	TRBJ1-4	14	CASGKPGPNEKLFF
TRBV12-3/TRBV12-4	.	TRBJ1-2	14	CASRLQGIQSGYTF
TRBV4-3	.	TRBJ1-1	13	CASSQDRETEAFF
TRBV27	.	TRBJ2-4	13	CASSRSGNNIQYF
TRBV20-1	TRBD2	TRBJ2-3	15	CSYPRGGQNTDTQYF
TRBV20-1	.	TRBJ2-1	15	CSAQRRGGPYNEQFF
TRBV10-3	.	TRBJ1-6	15	CAISVGGTLFSPLHF
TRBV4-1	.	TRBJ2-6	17	CASSRPSPTSGANVLTF
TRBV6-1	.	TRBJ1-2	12	CASFGSNYGYTF
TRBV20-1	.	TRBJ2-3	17	CSARDSLLTRLRETQYF
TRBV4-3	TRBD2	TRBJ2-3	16	CASSDMSGGAWDTQYF
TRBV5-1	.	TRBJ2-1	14	CASSLVRDSSPPFF
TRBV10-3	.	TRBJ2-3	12	CAISQSLNTQYF
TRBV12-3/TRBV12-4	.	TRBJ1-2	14	CASGTGSFEYGYTF
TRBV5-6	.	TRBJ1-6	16	CASSLETTGYNSPLHF
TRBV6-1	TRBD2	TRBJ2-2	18	CASSPGTSGAILTGELFF
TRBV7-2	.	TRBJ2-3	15	CASSSGVKGTDTQYF
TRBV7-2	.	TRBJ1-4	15	CASSSGRGSNEKLFF
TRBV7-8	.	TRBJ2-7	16	CASSLGGRSLSYEQYF
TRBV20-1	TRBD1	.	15	CSAEGVDRGQYEQYF
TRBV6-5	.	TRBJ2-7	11	CASSIHYEQYF
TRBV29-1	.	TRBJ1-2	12	CSVANPFYGYTF